This entry concerns a single TCR beta chain. Its antigen is as yet unknown. These data originate in a study of blood T cells in healthy people across ages. Study-wide background: There was about one barcoded beta molecule captured by template switching per two T cells. Study-level points and caveats: Naive T cell percentage and TCR beta diversity correlated strongly. Naive CD4+ cells and diversity were both higher in long-lived donors than in aged donors.

A J-beta primer mix and a sample-barcoded 5' primer were used in a second PCR of roughly 7 to 12 cycles. Using its own MiXCR run on the 5' RACE reads, TCRdb lists one record per CDR3 protein. The sample shows 750,000 to 950,000 distinct CDR3 sequences, around 24% of them seen only once. Peripheral blood samples of around 11 milliliters were drawn from each donor. CDR3 size: 14 residues. The germline V and J ends were trimmed by 3 bases and 2 bases, with 11 bases remaining between them. Germline CDR1 and CDR2: SGHRS and YFSETQ. The same specimen was also included in a second study, on T cells of mothers and their children.

This chain links TRBV5-1 with TRBJ2-5, with D tentatively TRBD1 (6 bases). This TCR derives from a boy younger than 18 in good health. Specimen: blood. The CDR3, as DNA: TGCGCCAGCAGCTGGGACACCAGACAAGAGACCCAGTACTTC. It codes for CASSWDTRQETQYF.